This is a list of T cell receptor beta chains from one sample in a study of T cells after yellow fever vaccination. TCRdb re-called the 5' RACE reads through MiXCR, storing one row per CDR3 protein. The sample has around 140,000 distinct CDR3 sequences, about 8% seen once. The material was CD4+ T cells sorted from PBMCs, obtained 5 days after the yellow fever booster vaccination. These receptor sequences come from a man between 25 and 39 years old who received the YFV17D yellow fever vaccine. Each CDR3 is given with its conserved first and last residue. Fields, in order: J gene, V gene, clone size, D gene, CDR3 DNA, CDR3 protein. A D gene is named only where the DNA matches it firmly. Part of the rows lack a size; the others show once, few, many or a class for expanded clones.

J gene: TRBJ2-1
V gene: TRBV20-1
clone size: many
D gene: TRBD2
CDR3 DNA: TGCAGTGCACCACGGGGGGGCCTTTTCAATGAGCAGTTCTTC
CDR3 protein: CSAPRGGLFNEQFF

J gene: TRBJ2-3
V gene: TRBV15
clone size: many
D gene: -
CDR3 DNA: TGTGCCACCAGCAGAAACACAGATACGCAGTATTTT
CDR3 protein: CATSRNTDTQYF

J gene: TRBJ1-2
V gene: TRBV5-1
clone size: many
D gene: TRBD1
CDR3 DNA: TGCGCCAGCAGCTCGGAACAGGGGTTTGACTATGGCTACACCTTC
CDR3 protein: CASSSEQGFDYGYTF

J gene: TRBJ2-7
V gene: TRBV7-2
clone size: many
D gene: TRBD1
CDR3 DNA: TGTGCCAGCAGCCGGACCCGGACAGGGTTCGACGAGCAGTACTTC
CDR3 protein: CASSRTRTGFDEQYF

J gene: TRBJ2-1
V gene: TRBV6-1
clone size: many
D gene: TRBD2
CDR3 DNA: TGTGCCAGCAGAGGAAATAGCGGGACCTCCTACAATGAGCAGTTCTTC
CDR3 protein: CASRGNSGTSYNEQFF

J gene: TRBJ1-6
V gene: TRBV12-3/TRBV12-4
clone size: few
D gene: TRBD1
CDR3 DNA: TGTGCCAGCCGCCTAGGGACAGCTAATTCACCCCTCCACTTT
CDR3 protein: CASRLGTANSPLHF

J gene: TRBJ2-2
V gene: TRBV7-2
clone size: many
D gene: -
CDR3 DNA: TGTGCCAGCAGCGACAGGAACACCGGGGAGCTGTTTTTT
CDR3 protein: CASSDRNTGELFF

J gene: TRBJ2-1
V gene: TRBV6-2/TRBV6-3
clone size: many
D gene: -
CDR3 DNA: TGTGCCAGCACCCTCCCGGGATTATATTCGCAGTTCTTC
CDR3 protein: CASTLPGLYSQFF

J gene: TRBJ2-7
V gene: TRBV15
clone size: many
D gene: -
CDR3 DNA: TGTGCCACCAGCAGAGACCGGGCCTCCTACGAGCAGTACTTC
CDR3 protein: CATSRDRASYEQYF

J gene: TRBJ2-5
V gene: TRBV25-1
clone size: few
D gene: -
CDR3 DNA: TGTGCCAGCAGTGCCCCGACACTAGCCCAAGAGACCCAGTACTTC
CDR3 protein: CASSAPTLAQETQYF

J gene: TRBJ2-2
V gene: TRBV5-1
clone size: many
D gene: -
CDR3 DNA: TGCGCCAGCAGCCTTGAGGGACAGAACACCGGGGAGCTGTTTTTT
CDR3 protein: CASSLEGQNTGELFF

J gene: TRBJ2-5
V gene: TRBV10-3
clone size: many
D gene: TRBD2
CDR3 DNA: TGTGCCATCAGTGAGGCTAGCGGCCAAGAGACCCAGTACTTC
CDR3 protein: CAISEASGQETQYF

J gene: TRBJ2-3
V gene: TRBV6-5
clone size: many
D gene: -
CDR3 DNA: TGTGCCAGCGCCCCTCGAAGGCGGGACCCCCGGACAGATACGCAGTATTTT
CDR3 protein: CASAPRRRDPRTDTQYF

J gene: TRBJ1-6
V gene: TRBV20-1
clone size: many
D gene: -
CDR3 DNA: TGCAGTGCTAAGGACCGGAGCGGAGGGGATTCACCCCTCCACTTT
CDR3 protein: CSAKDRSGGDSPLHF

J gene: TRBJ2-1
V gene: TRBV10-3
clone size: many
D gene: -
CDR3 DNA: TGTGCCATCAGTGGGCGCCCCACAGGGAGTATGCTTAGCTCCTACAATGAGCAGTTCTTC
CDR3 protein: CAISGRPTGSMLSSYNEQFF

J gene: TRBJ2-1
V gene: TRBV2
clone size: many
D gene: TRBD1
CDR3 DNA: TGTGCCAGCAGTGCAACAGGGCAGGGGGATGAGCAGTTCTTC
CDR3 protein: CASSATGQGDEQFF

J gene: TRBJ2-5
V gene: TRBV7-2
clone size: many
D gene: TRBD2
CDR3 DNA: TGTGCCAGCAGCCGGGTGTTTGCTAGCGGGAATCAAGAGACCCAGTACTTC
CDR3 protein: CASSRVFASGNQETQYF

J gene: TRBJ2-2
V gene: TRBV12-3/TRBV12-4
clone size: many
D gene: -
CDR3 DNA: TGTGCCAGCCAACTCCGGGAGTACACCGGGGAGCTGTTTTTT
CDR3 protein: CASQLREYTGELFF

J gene: TRBJ2-5
V gene: TRBV29-1
clone size: many
D gene: -
CDR3 DNA: TGCAGCGTTGGGGCATGGGAGAGGGACCAGTACTTC
CDR3 protein: CSVGAWERDQYF

J gene: TRBJ2-2
V gene: TRBV7-2
clone size: many
D gene: -
CDR3 DNA: TGTGCCAGCAGCTTAGAGTTAGCGAACACCGGGGAGCTGTTTTTT
CDR3 protein: CASSLELANTGELFF

J gene: TRBJ2-1
V gene: TRBV20-1
clone size: -
D gene: -
CDR3 DNA: TGCAGTGCTAGATCCCGTTGGGAAGGAGCCTACAATGAGCAGTTCTTC
CDR3 protein: CSARSRWEGAYNEQFF

J gene: TRBJ2-2
V gene: TRBV25-1
clone size: many
D gene: TRBD2
CDR3 DNA: TGTGCCAGCAGCCCCCCCCCGGGGCTAGCGGTGGCCGGGGAGCTGTTTTTT
CDR3 protein: CASSPPPGLAVAGELFF

J gene: TRBJ2-1
V gene: TRBV18
clone size: -
D gene: -
CDR3 DNA: TGTGCCAGCTCACCAGCGCTAGCAGTTTACAATGAGCAGTTCTTC
CDR3 protein: CASSPALAVYNEQFF

J gene: TRBJ1-4
V gene: TRBV21-1
clone size: many
D gene: -
CDR3 DNA: TGTGCCAGCAGCAAAGCGCTGGGGGGAAATAATGAAAAACTGTTTTTT
CDR3 protein: CASSKALGGNNEKLFF

J gene: TRBJ2-1
V gene: TRBV20-1
clone size: many
D gene: TRBD2
CDR3 DNA: TGCAGTGCTAGACCCCTAGCGGGAGGGCCCTCCTACAATGAGCAGTTCTTC
CDR3 protein: CSARPLAGGPSYNEQFF

J gene: TRBJ2-5
V gene: TRBV7-2
clone size: medium-sized
D gene: -
CDR3 DNA: TGTGCCAGCAGCTACGGGGGTGTGGAGACCCAGTACTTC
CDR3 protein: CASSYGGVETQYF

J gene: TRBJ2-7
V gene: TRBV29-1
clone size: many
D gene: -
CDR3 DNA: TGCAGCGTTGAACCGATCCCGCCGCCCTACGAGCAGTACTTC
CDR3 protein: CSVEPIPPPYEQYF

J gene: TRBJ2-1
V gene: TRBV12-3/TRBV12-4
clone size: many
D gene: TRBD2
CDR3 DNA: TGTGCCAGCAGTATAGCGGGGGATCTGTTCAATGAGCAGTTCTTC
CDR3 protein: CASSIAGDLFNEQFF

J gene: TRBJ2-5
V gene: TRBV7-6
clone size: few
D gene: TRBD2
CDR3 DNA: TGTGCCAGCAGCCTAGCTGTAGGGAGGGGAGAGACCCAGTACTTC
CDR3 protein: CASSLAVGRGETQYF

J gene: TRBJ2-1
V gene: TRBV15
clone size: many
D gene: TRBD1
CDR3 DNA: TGTGCCACCAGCAGAGATAATAACAGGGGGCGTTATGAGCAGTTCTTC
CDR3 protein: CATSRDNNRGRYEQFF

J gene: TRBJ2-7
V gene: TRBV5-5
clone size: many
D gene: -
CDR3 DNA: TGTGCCAGCAGCTTGGGCGGGCAGTCCTACGAGCAGTACTTC
CDR3 protein: CASSLGGQSYEQYF

J gene: TRBJ2-3
V gene: TRBV27
clone size: many
D gene: -
CDR3 DNA: TGTGCCAGCAGTTTATTCTCCCGCACAGATACGCAGTATTTT
CDR3 protein: CASSLFSRTDTQYF

J gene: TRBJ2-3
V gene: TRBV3-1
clone size: -
D gene: -
CDR3 DNA: TGTGCCAGCAGCCACACAGATACGCGGTATTTT
CDR3 protein: CASSHTDTRYF

J gene: TRBJ2-2
V gene: TRBV12-3/TRBV12-4
clone size: many
D gene: -
CDR3 DNA: TGTGCCAGCAGTCGGAATATCGGGGAGCTGTTTTTT
CDR3 protein: CASSRNIGELFF

J gene: TRBJ2-1
V gene: TRBV27
clone size: many
D gene: -
CDR3 DNA: TGTGCCAGCAGTTTCCTCATCAATGATGAGCAGTTCTTC
CDR3 protein: CASSFLINDEQFF

J gene: TRBJ1-4
V gene: TRBV7-9
clone size: many
D gene: -
CDR3 DNA: TGTGCCAGCAGCTTCGGAAGGGAGGAAAAACTGTTTTTT
CDR3 protein: CASSFGREEKLFF